Listed below are T cell receptor beta chains from one sample, sequenced in a study of a mutant IDH1 vaccine in newly diagnosed glioma. Here immunoSEQ multiplex PCR was the method, and the copy in TCRdb shows in-frame clones only, minus some. The sample contains tens of thousands of clones, nearly 85% of which appear only once. Their specific antigens are unknown. The sequenced sample was PBMCs, obtained from a glioma patient whose treatment included an IDH1 peptide vaccine. These receptors originate from a man aged 18 to 29 with glioma. Both conserved end residues are part of each CDR3. A D gene is named only where the DNA matches it firmly. Not every row has a clone size; where given, it reads once, few, many or a size class.

size: -
V: TRBV19
J: TRBJ1-5
D: -
CDR3: CATARDNLNQPQHF
DNA: TGTGCCACGGCCCGGGACAACCTCAATCAGCCCCAGCATTTT

size: -
V: TRBV7-9
J: TRBJ2-3
D: -
CDR3: CASSLKLGDTQYF
DNA: TGTGCCAGCAGCTTAAAACTCGGAGATACGCAGTATTTT

size: -
V: TRBV7-9
J: TRBJ2-1
D: -
CDR3: CASSQDSHNEQFF
DNA: TGTGCCAGCAGCCAGGACAGCCACAATGAGCAGTTCTTC

size: -
V: TRBV27
J: TRBJ1-4
D: TRBD1
CDR3: CASSLGQRANEKLFF
DNA: TGTGCCAGCAGTCTGGGACAGAGGGCTAATGAAAAACTGTTTTTT

size: few
V: TRBV18
J: TRBJ1-1
D: TRBD1
CDR3: CASSPRDRGPNTEAFF
DNA: TGTGCCAGCTCACCCCGGGACAGGGGGCCGAACACTGAAGCTTTCTTT

size: -
V: TRBV19
J: TRBJ2-2
D: -
CDR3: CASKYRTNTGELFF
DNA: TGTGCCAGTAAATACAGGACGAACACCGGGGAGCTGTTTTTT

size: -
V: TRBV9
J: TRBJ2-2
D: -
CDR3: CASSVAPSQRRYSNTGELFF
DNA: TGTGCCAGCAGCGTAGCCCCCAGTCAGCGACGTTATTCGAACACCGGGGAGCTGTTTTTT

size: once
V: TRBV6-1
J: TRBJ2-7
D: -
CDR3: CASSLTSFPNEQYF
DNA: TGTGCCAGCAGTCTGACTTCGTTCCCTAACGAGCAGTACTTC

size: -
V: TRBV6-1
J: TRBJ2-5
D: -
CDR3: CASSDYRWGRRETQYF
DNA: TGTGCCAGCAGTGATTACCGGTGGGGGCGGCGAGAGACCCAGTACTTC

size: -
V: TRBV30
J: TRBJ1-4
D: -
CDR3: CAWSNLGRENEKLFF
DNA: TGTGCCTGGAGTAACCTAGGACGGGAAAATGAAAAACTGTTTTTT

size: -
V: TRBV6-1
J: TRBJ1-2
D: -
CDR3: CASPGAGDGYTF
DNA: TGTGCCAGCCCAGGGGCAGGGGATGGCTACACCTTC

size: once
V: TRBV7-8
J: TRBJ2-5
D: TRBD2
CDR3: CASSSQLAGGGETQYF
DNA: TGTGCCAGCAGCTCACAACTAGCGGGGGGCGGAGAGACCCAGTACTTC

size: -
V: TRBV30
J: TRBJ2-2
D: -
CDR3: CAWTSGQGGTGELFF
DNA: TGTGCCTGGACATCTGGGCAGGGGGGGACCGGGGAGCTGTTTTTT

size: -
V: TRBV5-6
J: TRBJ2-2
D: -
CDR3: CASSSGRGTGELFF
DNA: TGTGCCAGCAGCTCGGGTCGGGGCACCGGGGAGCTGTTTTTT

size: -
V: TRBV6-6
J: TRBJ2-7
D: -
CDR3: CASSQEGLWSYEQYF
DNA: TGTGCCAGCAGCCAAGAGGGTCTGTGGTCCTACGAGCAGTACTTC

size: -
V: TRBV4-3
J: TRBJ1-5
D: -
CDR3: CASSQDRGTSNQPQHF
DNA: TGCGCCAGCAGCCAAGATCGGGGTACTTCCAATCAGCCCCAGCATTTT

size: -
V: TRBV6-5
J: TRBJ2-1
D: -
CDR3: CASSYGSSSYNEQFF
DNA: TGTGCCAGCAGTTACGGATCAAGCTCCTACAATGAGCAGTTCTTC

size: -
V: TRBV27
J: TRBJ1-1
D: -
CDR3: CASGRNQGPPAFF
DNA: TGTGCCAGCGGAAGAAACCAGGGGCCTCCGGCTTTCTTT

size: -
V: TRBV5-6
J: TRBJ1-2
D: TRBD1
CDR3: CASSLQGGTHGYTF
DNA: TGTGCCAGCAGCTTGCAGGGGGGCACTCATGGCTACACCTTC

size: -
V: TRBV6-5
J: TRBJ2-1
D: -
CDR3: CASSFASSYNEQFF
DNA: TGTGCCAGCTCCTTCGCTAGCTCCTACAATGAGCAGTTCTTC

size: -
V: TRBV9
J: TRBJ1-2
D: -
CDR3: CASSGGLTSGGGNYGYTF
DNA: TGTGCCAGCAGCGGAGGGCTCACCTCGGGAGGGGGGAACTATGGCTACACCTTC

size: -
V: TRBV5-6
J: TRBJ2-1
D: -
CDR3: CASKKVNEQFF
DNA: TGTGCCAGCAAGAAGGTGAATGAGCAGTTCTTC

size: -
V: TRBV11-2
J: TRBJ2-2
D: TRBD2
CDR3: CASSFGLAFNTGELFF
DNA: TGTGCCAGCAGCTTCGGACTAGCGTTTAACACCGGGGAGCTGTTTTTT

size: -
V: TRBV4-3
J: TRBJ1-5
D: -
CDR3: CASSQDRNAGQPQHF
DNA: TGCGCCAGCAGCCAAGATAGGAACGCGGGTCAGCCCCAGCATTTT

size: -
V: TRBV6-5
J: TRBJ2-1
D: -
CDR3: CASSSEIRAYNEQFF
DNA: TGTGCCAGCAGTTCGGAGATCCGAGCCTACAATGAGCAGTTCTTC

size: -
V: TRBV2
J: TRBJ2-7
D: -
CDR3: CASSELSLNRRYEQYF
DNA: TGTGCCAGCAGTGAATTGTCTTTAAACAGGAGATACGAGCAGTACTTC

size: -
V: TRBV6-5
J: TRBJ2-1
D: -
CDR3: CASSYRTSYNEQFF
DNA: TGTGCCAGCAGTTACCGGACTTCCTACAATGAGCAGTTCTTC

size: -
V: TRBV7-2
J: TRBJ2-6
D: -
CDR3: CASSLDRSGANVLTF
DNA: TGTGCCAGCAGCTTAGACAGATCTGGGGCCAACGTCCTGACTTTC

size: -
V: TRBV16
J: TRBJ1-5
D: -
CDR3: CASSQLASNQPQHF
DNA: TGTGCCAGCAGCCAATTGGCTTCAAATCAGCCCCAGCATTTT

size: -
V: TRBV4-1
J: TRBJ2-1
D: TRBD2
CDR3: CASSQDGALAYNEQFF
DNA: TGCGCCAGCAGCCAAGACGGAGCACTAGCGTACAATGAGCAGTTCTTC

size: -
V: TRBV18
J: TRBJ1-1
D: TRBD1
CDR3: CASTRQGNTEAFF
DNA: TGTGCCAGCACCCGACAGGGGAACACTGAAGCTTTCTTT

size: few
V: TRBV29-1
J: TRBJ1-5
D: TRBD1
CDR3: CSVDTGQGAQPQHF
DNA: TGCAGCGTGGATACGGGACAGGGTGCGCAGCCCCAGCATTTT

size: -
V: TRBV5-1
J: TRBJ1-6
D: -
CDR3: CASSLDPMNYNSPLHF
DNA: TGCGCCAGCAGCTTGGACCCAATGAACTATAATTCACCCCTCCACTTT